This TCR beta chain was retrieved from a study of blood T cells in healthy people across ages. A second PCR, run for about 6 to 12 cycles, used a sample-barcoded 5' primer plus a J-beta primer mix. TCRdb reanalysed the 5' RACE reads using MiXCR and keeps one entry per CDR3 protein. This table holds about 680,000 distinct CDR3 sequences, over 45% found once. V gave up 4 bases and J gave up 5 bases; unmatched junction bases: 4. Per germline, CDR1 DFQATT and CDR2 SNEGSKA (reference sequence). The CDR3 runs 12 residues. The receptor's source is a woman in her sixties in good health. Sequences were obtained from blood. The rearrangement joins TRBV20-1 to TRBJ2-5; TRBD1 agrees at 7 bases. CDR3: CSATEQGETQYF. DNA for the CDR3: TGCAGTGCTACAGAACAGGGGGAGACCCAGTACTTC.